Sequencing of this TCR beta chain was carried out in a study of Ad26.COV2.S vaccination and SARS-CoV-2 variants. Germline CDR1 SQVTM, CDR2 ANQGSEA. Trimming cost V 4 bases and J 5 bases, with 8 bases left between them. The CDR3 is 11 amino acids. This sample's treatment: around 19 received Ad26.COV2.S at low or high dose, single or two shots; a few received placebo; per-sample allocation not given. Collection of samples fell on day 63 after the first vaccine or placebo injection. This person who donated was an adult of 18-55 years in Boston. TCRdb's table, derived via immunoSEQ multiplex PCR, lists solely in-frame clones and lacks some. The sample holds about 680,000 clones; roughly nine tenths are singletons and the top ten take around 1.5%.

This chain connects TRBV29-1 to TRBJ1-2; D unresolved. The specimen was peripheral blood, collected in a trial of Ad26.COV2.S vaccine versus placebo. The source of this sequence is a person aged 18-65 years who received the Ad26.COV2.S COVID-19 vaccine or a placebo. The CDR3 spells CSVAWLYGYTF. In nucleotides, the CDR3 is TGCAGCGTTGCGTGGCTGTATGGCTACACCTTC.